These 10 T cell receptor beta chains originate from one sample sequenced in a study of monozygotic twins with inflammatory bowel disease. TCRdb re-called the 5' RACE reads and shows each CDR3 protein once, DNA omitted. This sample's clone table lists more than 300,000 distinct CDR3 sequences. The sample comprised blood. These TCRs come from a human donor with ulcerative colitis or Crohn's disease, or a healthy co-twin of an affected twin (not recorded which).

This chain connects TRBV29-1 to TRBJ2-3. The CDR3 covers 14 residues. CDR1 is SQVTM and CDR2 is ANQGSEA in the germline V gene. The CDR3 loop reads CSVEDRGGADTQYF.

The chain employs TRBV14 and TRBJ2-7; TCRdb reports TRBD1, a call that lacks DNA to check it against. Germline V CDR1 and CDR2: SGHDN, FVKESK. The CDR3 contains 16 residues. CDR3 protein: CTSSQDFSEGIYEQYF.

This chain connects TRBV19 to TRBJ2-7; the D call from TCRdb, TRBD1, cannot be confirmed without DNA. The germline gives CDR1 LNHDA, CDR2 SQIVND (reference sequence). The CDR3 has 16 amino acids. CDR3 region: CASSRITGGITYEQYF.

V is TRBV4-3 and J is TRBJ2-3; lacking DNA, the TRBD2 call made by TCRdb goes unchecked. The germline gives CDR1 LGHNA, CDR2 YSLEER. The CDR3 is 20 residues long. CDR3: CASSQEALAGAYRSTDTQYF.

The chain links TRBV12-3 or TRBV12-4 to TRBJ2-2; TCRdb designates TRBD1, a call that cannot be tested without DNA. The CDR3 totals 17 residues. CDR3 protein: CASSLGDRGGDTGELFF.

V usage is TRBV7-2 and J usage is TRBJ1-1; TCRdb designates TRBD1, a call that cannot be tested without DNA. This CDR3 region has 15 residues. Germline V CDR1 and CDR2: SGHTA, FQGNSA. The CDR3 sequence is CASSLGVGVTTEAFF.

This CDR3 reads CSAIRDRNEKLFF. This chain joins TRBV20-1 and TRBJ1-4; the TCRdb D gene call, TRBD1, has no DNA to confirm it. CDR1 is DFQATT and CDR2 is SNEGSKA in the germline V gene (reference sequence). The CDR3 runs 13 residues.

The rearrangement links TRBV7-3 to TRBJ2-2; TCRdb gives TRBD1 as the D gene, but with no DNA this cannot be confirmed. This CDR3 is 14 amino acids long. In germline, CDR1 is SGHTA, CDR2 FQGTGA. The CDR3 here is CASSSGPITGELFF.

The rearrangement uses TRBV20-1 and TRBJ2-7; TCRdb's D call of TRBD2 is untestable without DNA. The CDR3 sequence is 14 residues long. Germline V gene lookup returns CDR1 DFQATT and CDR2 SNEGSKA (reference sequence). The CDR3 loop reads CSARDRRKGDEQYF.

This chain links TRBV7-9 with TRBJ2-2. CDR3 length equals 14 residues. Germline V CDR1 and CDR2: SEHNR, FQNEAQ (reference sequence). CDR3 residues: CASSLSRNTGELFF.